A selection of T cell receptor beta chains follows, all from one sample in a study of blood T cell repertoires in COVID-19. Measured with immunoSEQ multiplex PCR; TCRdb has only the in-frame clones, and not every one. Of around 150,000 clones listed, 79% were seen once; the top ten hold 8.6%. The sample comprised peripheral blood. These TCRs come from a man in his forties or fifties with active or convalescent COVID-19. CDR3s include the opening cysteine and the closing phenylalanine or tryptophan. A D gene is named only where the DNA matches it firmly. Clone size is shown for a subset of rows, as once, few, many or a class of expanded clone.

>-|-|TRBV29-1|TRBJ2-7|14
CSTSGDTGAYEQYF
TGCAGCACATCCGGGGATACCGGCGCATACGAGCAGTACTTC
>-|-|TRBV7-9|TRBJ2-1|14
CASSLGGTYNEQFF
TGTGCCAGCAGCTTAGGCGGTACCTACAATGAGCAGTTCTTC
>TRBD2|-|TRBV6-4|TRBJ2-3|15
CASSDQREVADTQYF
TGTGCCAGCAGTGATCAGCGGGAGGTAGCCGATACGCAGTATTTT
>TRBD2|-|TRBV7-2|TRBJ2-1|15
CASSSTSGSYNEQFF
TGTGCCAGCAGCTCTACTAGCGGGAGTTACAATGAGCAGTTCTTC
>TRBD2|few|TRBV6-5|TRBJ2-5|15
CASSRLAGGRETQYF
TGTGCCAGCAGCAGACTAGCGGGAGGTCGGGAGACCCAGTACTTC
>TRBD1|-|TRBV24-1|TRBJ2-5|17
CATSDLSRDRGKETQYF
TGTGCCACCAGTGATTTGTCCCGGGACAGGGGGAAAGAGACCCAGTACTTC
>-|-|TRBV28|TRBJ1-2|14
CASSLLVTGYGYTF
TGTGCCAGCAGTTTATTAGTCACAGGCTATGGCTACACCTTC
>TRBD2|-|TRBV6-5|TRBJ2-5|15
CASIEDLAGGQTQYF
TGTGCCAGCATCGAAGATCTAGCGGGAGGACAGACCCAGTACTTC
>TRBD2|-|TRBV5-1|TRBJ2-1|15
CASRAGGGPSDEQFF
TGCGCCAGCCGCGCCGGGGGAGGGCCGTCGGATGAGCAGTTCTTC
>TRBD1|-|TRBV15|TRBJ1-6|19
CATSDLPGQGESYNSPLHF
TGTGCCACCAGCGACCTTCCCGGACAGGGTGAATCCTATAATTCACCCCTCCACTTT
>-|-|TRBV9|TRBJ1-5|14
CASSTYGSGQPQHF
TGTGCCAGCAGCACCTACGGGTCGGGACAGCCCCAGCATTTT
>TRBD2|-|TRBV13|TRBJ2-5|16
CASSFRTSGSEETQYF
TGTGCCAGCAGCTTTCGGACTAGCGGGAGTGAAGAGACCCAGTACTTC
>-|-|TRBV5-1|TRBJ1-1|14
CASSLAGQNTEAFF
TGCGCCAGCAGCTTGGCGGGACAGAACACTGAAGCTTTCTTT
>TRBD2|-|TRBV5-1|TRBJ2-7|15
CASSLRLAGGYEQYF
TGCGCCAGCAGCCTGAGACTAGCGGGAGGGTACGAGCAGTACTTC
>TRBD1|once|TRBV9|TRBJ1-3|15
CASSATGASGNTIYF
TGTGCCAGCAGCGCCACAGGGGCATCTGGAAACACCATATATTTT
>-|-|TRBV24-1|TRBJ1-2|14
CATSDLRRGFGYTF
TGTGCCACCAGTGATTTACGGAGAGGCTTTGGCTACACCTTC
>-|-|TRBV7-9|TRBJ1-1|13
CASSINSLREAFF
TGTGCCAGCAGCATAAACTCCCTCCGGGAAGCTTTCTTT
>TRBD1|few|TRBV30|TRBJ1-2|14
CAWSVADRAYGYTF
TGTGCCTGGAGTGTAGCGGACAGGGCATACGGCTACACCTTC
>TRBD1|-|TRBV9|TRBJ1-1|15
CASSGGTGGKTEAFF
TGTGCCAGCAGCGGGGGGACAGGGGGAAAGACTGAAGCTTTCTTT
>TRBD2|few|TRBV7-9|TRBJ2-7|12
CASSLVGRDQYF
TGTGCCAGCAGCTTAGTGGGGAGGGACCAGTACTTC